The 12 T cell receptor beta chains below come from one sample, sequenced in a study of OX40 agonist ivuxolimab in advanced cancers. Some clones are missing from TCRdb's copy, which holds only in-frame ones; the method was immunoSEQ multiplex PCR. Of tens of thousands of clones in the sample, around 83% were seen once. Sequences were derived from CD4+ or CD8+ T cells sorted from blood, sampled in a trial of the OX40 agonist ivuxolimab. Source of these receptors: an adult with an advanced solid tumor such as melanoma, head and neck, liver or kidney cancer.

The chain is built from TRBV2 and TRBJ2-5, with TRBD2 identical over 11 bases. V was clipped by 4 bases and J by 4 bases; unmatched bases: 5. The CDR3 sequence is 15 residues long. The germline V gene has CDR1 SNHLY and CDR2 FYNNEI. The DNA for the CDR3 is TGTGCCAGCAGTGGACTAGCGGGGAAGGTAGAGACCCAGTACTTC. Its translation is CASSGLAGKVETQYF.

This chain uses TRBV19 with TRBJ1-1; 9 positions agree with TRBD1. The CDR3 has 15 amino acids. CDR1 LNHDA and CDR2 SQIVND come from the germline V gene (reference sequence). Unmatched junction bases numbered 9, after V lost 5 bases and J lost 5 bases. The CDR3 sequence is CASSPRQGGITEAFF. The CDR3 DNA follows: TGTGCCAGTAGTCCCCGACAGGGGGGAATAACTGAAGCTTTCTTT.

The chain combines TRBV18 with TRBJ1-1; D unresolved. Trimming pared 2 bases from V and 6 bases from J, leaving 13 bases between. Germline assignment: CDR1 KGHSH and CDR2 LQKENI. The CDR3 runs 14 residues. The CDR3 region is CASSPTGGRPEAFF. CDR3 coding DNA: TGTGCCAGCTCACCAACGGGAGGGCGGCCTGAAGCTTTCTTT. The full variable domain, rest sourced from reference TRBV18 and TRBJ1-1, is NAGVMQNPRHLVRRRGQEARLRCSPMKGHSHVYWYRQLPEEGLKFMVYLQKENIIDESGMPKERFSAEFPKEGPSILRIQQVVRGDSAAYFCASSPTGGRPEAFFGQGTRLTVV.

This sequence joins TRBV7-8 and TRBJ2-7; 7 nucleotides align to TRBD2. The CDR3 is 15 amino acids. The junction had 8 bases not matched to a gene; V was cut back by 6 bases and J by 0 bases. Germline loops: CDR1 SGHVS, CDR2 FQNEAQ. CDR3 DNA sequence: TGTGCCAGCAGTCTCCTAGCGGCTAGCTCCTACGAGCAGTACTTC. Residues: CASSLLAASSYEQYF.

The sample holds one count of this clone. Germline and junction disagree at one end, which may indicate a read error. The chain has TRBV15 and TRBJ2-1; D might be TRBD1 or TRBD2, each matching 6 bases. Germline lookup yields CDR1 LNHNV and CDR2 YYDKDF (reference sequence). The CDR3 has 13 residues. The CDR3 nucleotides read TGTGCCGCCAGCAGAGATCGGGGGCGAGGGCAGTTCTTC. This gives the protein CAASRDRGRGQFF.

The chain uses TRBV4-1 and TRBJ2-2; either TRBD1 or TRBD2 may supply D (5 bases each). The CDR3 runs 17 residues. V was clipped by 1 base and J by 4 bases, with 16 bases between them. Per germline, CDR1 MGHRA and CDR2 YSYEKL. CDR3 bases: TGCGCCAGCAGCCAAGTGAGGGACCAGAGGGGCACCGGGGAGCTGTTTTTT. It yields the protein CASSQVRDQRGTGELFF.

This clone was seen just once. The CDR3 loop is CSVGYQQGVTSGANVLTF. The CDR3 DNA reads as TGCAGCGTTGGCTACCAACAGGGGGTGACCTCTGGGGCCAACGTCCTGACTTTC. The chain uses TRBV29-1 and TRBJ2-6; 8 nucleotides agree with TRBD1. Germline V lookup: CDR1 SQVTM, CDR2 ANQGSEA. The CDR3 runs 18 residues. V trimming: 4 bases; J trimming: 0 bases; junction bases outside the gene matches: 11.

This sequence joins TRBV6-6 and TRBJ2-2; D gene uncertain. The CDR3 runs 13 residues. The V end lost 7 bases, the J end lost 7 bases, and 13 bases lay between the germline ends. Germline CDR1 reads MNHNY; CDR2 reads SVGAGI (reference sequence). CDR3 sequence: CASTQTPYGELFF. CDR3 bases: TGTGCCAGCACTCAGACCCCGTACGGGGAGCTGTTTTTT.

This clone came up once. The chain is built from TRBV7-3 and TRBJ2-7, with TRBD2 as a possible D gene (5 bases). This CDR3 is built from 12 residues. Trimming shortened V by 5 bases and J by 2 bases, and 7 bases separated the two germline ends. CDR1 is SGHTA, CDR2 FQGTGA, per germline. CDR3 nucleotides: TGTGCCAGCAGCCCGCGGGCCTACGAGCAGTACTTC. Translation gives CASSPRAYEQYF.

This chain links TRBV7-2 with TRBJ1-5, with D maybe TRBD1 (5 bases). The CDR3 is made up of 16 amino acids. V gave up 5 bases and J gave up 1 base, with 15 bases separating them. Germline V gene lookup returns CDR1 SGHTA and CDR2 FQGNSA. CDR3 in DNA: TGTGCCAGCAGCGCGAATCGGGCAGGGAGCAATCAGCCCCAGCATTTT. The encoded protein is CASSANRAGSNQPQHF.

This chain links TRBV7-8 with TRBJ2-7; 12 bases line up with TRBD2. After removal of 5 bases from V and 1 base from J, the junction contained 6 bases not matched to a gene. CDR1 SGHVS and CDR2 FQNEAQ come from the germline V gene. The length of the CDR3 is 16 residues. The CDR3 nucleotides read TGTGCCAGCAGCCCTAGCGGGAGGGCCAGTTCCTACGAGCAGTACTTC. Translation gives CASSPSGRASSYEQYF.

This sequence joins TRBV28 and TRBJ2-5, with TRBD1 matching over 8 bases. The junction had 7 bases not matched to a gene; V was cut back by 3 bases and J by 4 bases. The CDR3 is made up of 15 amino acids. Germline V gene lookup returns CDR1 MDHEN and CDR2 SYDVKM. The CDR3 coding sequence is TGTGCCAGCAGTTTCCCCGGGACAGGCGGAGAGACCCAGTACTTC. Its translation is CASSFPGTGGETQYF.